This T cell receptor (beta chain) stems from a study of control samples from healthy donors and cancer patients. CDR3 size: 15 residues. Germline V gene sequence: CDR1 SNHLY, CDR2 FYNNEI. Between the trimmed V and J ends, which lost 3 bases and 5 bases, there was a span of 14 bases. The protocol was immunoSEQ multiplex PCR, while the TCRdb copy is restricted to in-frame clones and leaves out a portion. The sample includes around 82,000 clones, approximately 87% of them seen just once. The sequence came from a man in his fifties in good health. The chain is built from TRBV2 and TRBJ1-5; D call uncertain. Sequencing was performed on blood. The chain's CDR3 is CASSDRGGGYQPQHF. Here the CDR3 DNA reads TGTGCCAGCAGTGACCGGGGTGGCGGGTATCAGCCCCAGCATTTT.